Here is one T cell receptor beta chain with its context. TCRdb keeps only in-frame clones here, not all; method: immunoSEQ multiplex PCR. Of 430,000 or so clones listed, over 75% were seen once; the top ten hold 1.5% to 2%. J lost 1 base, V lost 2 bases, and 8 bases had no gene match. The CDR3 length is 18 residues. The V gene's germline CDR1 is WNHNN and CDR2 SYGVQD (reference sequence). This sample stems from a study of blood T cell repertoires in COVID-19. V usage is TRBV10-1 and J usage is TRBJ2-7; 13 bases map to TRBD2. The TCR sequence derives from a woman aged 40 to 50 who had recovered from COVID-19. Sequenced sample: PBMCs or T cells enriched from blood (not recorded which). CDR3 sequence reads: CASSEPGTSGIGSYEQYF. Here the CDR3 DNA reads TGCGCCAGCAGTGAGCCCGGGACTAGCGGGATCGGTTCCTACGAGCAGTACTTC.